This T cell receptor (beta chain) emerged from a study of T cell changes during pregnancy in multiple sclerosis. Data came from immunoSEQ multiplex PCR; TCRdb stores just in-frame clones and leaves some out. This table has approximately 83,000 clones, 85% to 95% appearing once. J was trimmed by 2 bases and V by 5 bases; bases with no gene match: 2. Germline V gene lookup returns CDR1 SGHAT and CDR2 FQNNGV. CDR3 size: 13 residues. This specimen consisted of peripheral blood, obtained in the first trimester of pregnancy. This sequence originates from a female donor with multiple sclerosis, enrolled in a pregnancy study. V usage is TRBV11-2 and J usage is TRBJ1-2; 7 bases line up with TRBD1. CDR3 bases: TGTGCCAGCAGCCGGGACAGAAACTATGGCTACACCTTC. This sequence encodes CASSRDRNYGYTF.